Listed below are T cell receptor beta chains from one sample, sequenced in a study of T cell repertoires in cytomegalovirus infection. One entry per CDR3 protein, called by TCRdb with MiXCR from the reads. The sample has roughly 200,000 distinct CDR3 sequences, roughly 17% seen once; the top ten hold around 27%. The material sequenced was CD8+ T cells from PBMCs. The receptors originated from a human donor in good health (CMV status not recorded). Some clones in this sample may be carry-over from other donors' samples. Both conserved end residues are part of each CDR3. A D gene is named only where the DNA matches it firmly. The size field is filled for only some rows; it gives once, few, many or a size class.

V gene	J gene	clone size	D gene	CDR3 DNA	CDR3 protein
TRBV28	TRBJ1-5	few	NA	TGTGCCAGCAGTTCAACGGTTCTGACCATTCACGAGCCCCAGCATTTT	CASSSTVLTIHEPQHF
TRBV20-1	TRBJ1-4	NA	NA	TGCAGTGCTAGAGTGACTGAAAAACTGTTTTTT	CSARVTEKLFF
TRBV19	TRBJ2-5	NA	NA	TGTGCCAGCAGCACACAAGAGACCCAGTACTTC	CASSTQETQYF
TRBV20-1	TRBJ2-7	few	NA	TGCAGTGCTAGAGAGGGGGACACTGGCAACTACGAGCAGTACTTC	CSAREGDTGNYEQYF
TRBV10-3	TRBJ2-1	few	TRBD2	TGTGCCATCAGTGAGTCGAGTGCGGGGGGTAGGAGTGAGCAGTTCTTC	CAISESSAGGRSEQFF
TRBV29-1	TRBJ1-1	NA	TRBD1	TGCAGCGTTGAAGGGAGAAGGACAGGGGGTCGGGGCACTGAAGCTTTCTTT	CSVEGRRTGGRGTEAFF
TRBV12-3/TRBV12-4	TRBJ2-2	NA	NA	TGTGCCAGCAGTTATAATCCCGCCGGGGAGCTGTTTTTT	CASSYNPAGELFF
TRBV11-3	TRBJ2-1	NA	TRBD1	TGTGCCAGCAGCCTCAGAGGGGACAGGGTTTACAATGAGCAGTTCTTC	CASSLRGDRVYNEQFF
TRBV7-9	TRBJ2-3	NA	TRBD2	TGTGCCAGCAGCCCTCGTAGCGGGGAGCGCACAGATACGCAGTATTTT	CASSPRSGERTDTQYF
TRBV9	TRBJ2-1	NA	NA	TGTGCCAGCAGCGTAGGAGAAGGGCTCAATGAGCAGTTCTTC	CASSVGEGLNEQFF
TRBV19	TRBJ2-1	few	NA	TGTGCCAGTAGTATCGTGGGAAGGAATGAGCAGTTCTTC	CASSIVGRNEQFF
TRBV29-1	TRBJ1-2	NA	NA	TGCAGCGTCCCTCAGGTGACAGTTTCGGACACCTTC	CSVPQVTVSDTF
TRBV7-9	TRBJ2-1	few	NA	TGTGCCAGCAGCTTAGAAGGGACATACGACAATGAGCAGTTCTTC	CASSLEGTYDNEQFF